Sequencing of this T cell receptor beta chain was carried out in a study of Ad26.COV2.S vaccination and SARS-CoV-2 variants. At the level of the study: The authors gave Ad26.COV2.S intramuscularly, either once or twice 56 days apart.

This CDR3 spans 15 amino acids. Here immunoSEQ multiplex PCR was the method, and the copy in TCRdb shows in-frame clones only, minus some. The sample yields over 450,000 clones, 70% to 90% seen once. Concerning this clone itself: The antigen remains undetermined.

Study-wide results and limits: Responses of spike-specific T cells (both CD8+ and CD4+) reportedly showed substantial breadth after vaccination. Vaccine recipients and placebo recipients showed similar non-spike TCR breadth.

Documented treatment: 15 to 20 received Ad26.COV2.S at low or high dose, single or two shots; about 5 received placebo; per-sample allocation not given. Day 63 following the first vaccine or placebo injection was when the samples were taken. Vaccine was an Ad26 vector expressing Wuhan-strain SARS-CoV-2 spike. The chain joins TRBV21-1 to TRBJ2-2; the table's D call of TRBD2 was not tested on the DNA. TRBV21-1 is a listed pseudogene. The sequence derives from a person aged 18 to 65 who received the Ad26.COV2.S COVID-19 vaccine or a placebo. This specimen consisted of peripheral blood, obtained in a trial of Ad26.COV2.S vaccine versus placebo. CDR3: CASSNTRSNTGELFF. The CDR3 bases are TGTGCCAGCAGCAATACCCGGTCGAACACCGGGGAGCTGTTTTTT.